A selection of T cell receptor beta chains follows, all from one sample in a study of regulatory T cells in long-lasting Graves disease. From the multiplex PCR reads, TCRdb called clonotypes with MiXCR, one entry per CDR3 protein. The sample carries about 560,000 distinct CDR3 sequences, about 15% recorded once. The same sample was also used in a study of T cells in Graves' hyperthyroidism and ophthalmopathy.

The sequencing used peripheral blood mononuclear cells (PBMCs), collected at new diagnosis, from a patient treated with antithyroid drugs. Receptors originate from a man aged 18 to 29 with Graves disease. Both conserved end residues are part of each CDR3. The D gene is left open where the match is weak. Not all rows give a size; the values are once, few, many and, for expanded clones, a class.

>TRBV24-1|12|many|NA|TRBJ1-1
CATSGLNTEAFF
TGTGCCACCAGTGGCCTGAACACTGAAGCTTTCTTT
>TRBV6-1|15|many|TRBD2|TRBJ2-7
CASNKISGSNYEQYF
TGTGCCAGCAACAAAATTAGCGGGAGTAACTACGAGCAGTACTTC
>TRBV5-1|14|many|NA|TRBJ1-1
CASSFAGQFTEAFF
TGCGCCAGCAGCTTCGCTGGTCAGTTCACTGAAGCTTTCTTT
>TRBV12-5|16|many|TRBD1|TRBJ1-1
CASGLARTGGMAEAFF
TGTGCTAGTGGTTTGGCAAGGACAGGGGGCATGGCTGAAGCTTTCTTT
>TRBV6-1|15|many|NA|TRBJ2-5
CAGSRLGTGQETQYF
TGTGCCGGTTCCAGACTAGGGACGGGCCAAGAGACCCAGTACTTC
>TRBV4-2|16|NA|TRBD2|TRBJ2-7
CASSQDFPAGVSQQYF
TGTGCCAGCAGCCAAGATTTTCCAGCGGGAGTTAGCCAGCAGTACTTC
>TRBV7-9|16|NA|NA|TRBJ1-1
CASSLGFQAVRAEAFF
TGTGCCAGCAGCTTAGGTTTCCAGGCGGTTCGAGCTGAAGCCTTCTTT
>TRBV11-2|16|many|TRBD2|TRBJ2-3
CASSHTTPGRRDTQYF
TGTGCCAGCAGCCACACGACACCCGGGAGGAGAGATACGCAGTATTTT
>TRBV5-1|14|many|NA|TRBJ2-7
CASSWTERQYEQYF
TGCGCCAGCAGCTGGACAGAGAGACAGTACGAGCAGTACTTC
>TRBV6-1|15|NA|NA|TRBJ2-7
CASIGLFGSSYEQYF
TGTGCCAGCATCGGACTTTTCGGCAGCTCCTACGAGCAGTACTTC